The 15 T cell receptor beta chains below all came from one sample that was sequenced in a study of identical twins' blood T cells. TCRdb called the 5' RACE reads again in MiXCR, with one record for every CDR3 protein. The sample lists roughly 380,000 distinct CDR3 sequences, roughly 28% occurring once. Sequenced material: PBMCs. The receptor source for this set is a woman aged 18-49 years in good health.

The chain joins TRBV14 to TRBJ2-1, with 10 nucleotides matching TRBD2. Unmatched junction bases numbered 3, after V lost 0 bases and J lost 7 bases. CDR3 length equals 15 residues. The V gene's germline CDR1 is SGHDN and CDR2 FVKESK. CDR3 protein: CASSQEGSGRNEQFF. The CDR3 DNA sequence: TGTGCCAGCAGCCAAGAGGGTAGCGGGAGGAATGAGCAGTTCTTC.

The chain is built from TRBV6-2 or TRBV6-3 and TRBJ2-1, with D uncertain. V lost 6 bases, J lost 10 bases, and 13 bases lay in between. Germline loops: CDR1 MNHEY, CDR2 SVGEGT. The CDR3 totals 12 residues. The CDR3 DNA sequence: TGTGCCAGCAGCACAACTCTAGGGGAGCAGTTCTTC. This sequence encodes CASSTTLGEQFF.

The chain couples TRBV9 to TRBJ2-7; D gene ambiguous. The CDR3 is 15 amino acids. V was pared by 4 bases and J by 0 bases, with 14 bases between. In germline, CDR1 is SGDLS, CDR2 YYNGEE. The CDR3 coding sequence is TGTGCCAGCAGCATAGAACCGGAGAGCTCCTACGAGCAGTACTTC. Translating it yields CASSIEPESSYEQYF.

This clonotype appeared many times. This sequence joins TRBV29-1 and TRBJ1-1, with a possible D match to TRBD1 (6 bases). The ends were cut back, 7 bases at V and 11 bases at J, with 29 bases in the middle. Germline V CDR1 and CDR2: SQVTM, ANQGSEA. The CDR3 is 15 residues long. In nucleotides, the CDR3 is TGCAGCGCCGGACGGTGGACAGTTGGAGAAACGTCGGCTTTCTTT. It is translated as CSAGRWTVGETSAFF.

The CDR3 spells CASSLDRAYYEQYF. CDR3 DNA: TGTGCCAGCAGTTTGGACAGGGCCTACTACGAGCAGTACTTC. V and J are TRBV12-3 or TRBV12-4 and TRBJ2-7; 8 bases map to TRBD1. The CDR3 is 14 amino acids. The V and J ends lost 3 bases and 3 bases, in that order; junction bases with no gene match: 4.

The J gene is TRBJ1-2, the V gene TRBV9; a weak D match, TRBD1 (5 bases). The V end was cut by 3 bases, the J end by 8 bases, with 11 bases between. The germline V gene has CDR1 SGDLS and CDR2 YYNGEE. There are 12 residues in the CDR3. As DNA, the CDR3 is TGTGCCAGCAGCGCCAGGGCAGGGGGCTACACCTTC. Protein sequence: CASSARAGGYTF. Drawing the rest from reference TRBV9 and TRBJ1-2, the complete variable domain is DSGVTQTPKHLITATGQRVTLRCSPRSGDLSVYWYQQSLDQGLQFLIQYYNGEERAKGNILERFSAQQFPDLHSELNLSSLELGDSALYFCASSARAGGYTFGSGTRLTVV.

A few counts support this clonotype. V gene TRBV27 combines with J gene TRBJ1-5, with D perhaps matching TRBD1 (6 bases). The CDR3 contains 16 residues. From germline, CDR1 is MNHEY and CDR2 SMNVEV (reference sequence). The germline V and J ends were trimmed by 3 bases and 0 bases, with 12 bases remaining between them. This chain's CDR3 is CASSLEGGDSNQPQHF. Written as DNA, the CDR3 is TGTGCCAGCAGTTTGGAAGGGGGGGATAGCAATCAGCCCCAGCATTTT.

The chain couples TRBV7-9 to TRBJ1-3, with D unclear. Germline assignment: CDR1 SEHNR and CDR2 FQNEAQ (reference sequence). The CDR3 totals 15 residues. Trimming shortened V by 4 bases and J by 1 base, and 11 bases separated the two germline ends. CDR3 sequence (DNA): TGTGCCAGCAGCTCCTGGGCCAGGTCTGGAAACACCATATATTTT. Its protein product is CASSSWARSGNTIYF.

Only a few counts were recorded for this clonotype. The DNA of the CDR3 is TGTGCCAGCAGTTCGCCGGACGGCTACAAGGGTGAAGCTTTCTTT. This codes for CASSSPDGYKGEAFF. The V gene is TRBV12-3 or TRBV12-4, the J gene TRBJ1-1; D is unresolved. This CDR3 has 15 residues. Trimming stripped 4 bases from V and 7 bases from J, with 19 bases between.

J is TRBJ2-7 and V is TRBV7-8, with TRBD1 matching over 7 bases. Unmatched junction bases numbered 6, after V lost 1 base and J lost 6 bases. The CDR3 runs to 14 residues. The germline V gene encodes CDR1 SGHVS and CDR2 FQNEAQ. CDR3 amino acids: CASSLGTGQFEQYF. CDR3 sequence (DNA): TGTGCCAGCAGCTTAGGGACAGGTCAATTCGAGCAGTACTTC.

V gene TRBV5-1 combines with J gene TRBJ1-4, with TRBD1 matching over 9 bases. V lost 1 base to trimming and J lost 4 bases; unmatched junction nucleotides: 5. In germline, CDR1 is SGHRS, CDR2 YFSETQ. This CDR3 has 16 amino acids. The CDR3 loop is CASSLYGTGLNEKLFF. The CDR3 nucleotides read TGCGCCAGCAGCTTGTACGGGACAGGGCTTAATGAAAAACTGTTTTTT.

The rearrangement uses TRBV4-3 and TRBJ2-1; D ambiguous. This CDR3 has 14 residues. The V end lost 0 bases, the J end lost 5 bases, and 8 bases lay between the germline ends. The germline V gene encodes CDR1 LGHNA and CDR2 YSLEER. The CDR3 region has the DNA TGCGCCAGCAGCCAAGATCTGCCGGACAATGAGCAGTTCTTC. Its translation is CASSQDLPDNEQFF.

This clonotype was seen many times. V gene TRBV13 combines with J gene TRBJ1-1, with D tentatively TRBD1 (5 bases). CDR3 length: 13 amino acids. Trimming shortened V by 6 bases and J by 9 bases, and 17 bases separated the two germline ends. Germline V gives CDR1 PRHDT, CDR2 FYEKMQ (reference sequence). DNA of the CDR3: TGTGCCAGCAGTTACGAAATGGGGCTAAAAGCTTTCTTT. Amino acids: CASSYEMGLKAFF.

The rearrangement uses TRBV19 and TRBJ1-1, with D unresolved. CDR3 size: 16 residues. Germline-derived CDR1 and CDR2 are LNHDA and SQIVND (reference sequence). Trimming left V 3 bases short and J 0 bases short, with 14 bases between. The CDR3 here is CASSMTWRTMNTEAFF. The CDR3 region has the DNA TGTGCCAGTAGTATGACTTGGCGGACCATGAACACTGAAGCTTTCTTT.

This clonotype has only a few counts. This sequence joins TRBV11-2 and TRBJ1-3; unclear D gene. Deletions cut 3 bases from V and 3 bases from J, with 18 bases between. The length of the CDR3 is 17 residues. Germline loops: CDR1 SGHAT, CDR2 FQNNGV. The CDR3 sequence is CASSFLGSGLFGNTIYF. CDR3 nucleotide sequence: TGTGCCAGCAGCTTTTTAGGATCGGGTCTTTTTGGAAACACCATATATTTT. Using reference TRBV11-2 and TRBJ1-3 for the parts outside the CDR3, the full variable domain is EAGVAQSPRYKIIEKRQSVAFWCNPISGHATLYWYQQILGQGPKLLIQFQNNGVVDDSQLPKDRFSAERLKGVDSTLKIQPAKLEDSAVYLCASSFLGSGLFGNTIYFGEGSWLTVV.